Listed below are T cell receptor beta chains from one sample, sequenced in a study of technical replicates of blood from a handful of donors. TCRdb's copy holds only in-frame clones and misses some; the assay was immunoSEQ multiplex PCR. In the table there are 12,000 to 15,000 clones, almost 85% of which are singletons. Sequencing was carried out using PBMCs. The receptors originated from a human donor in good health. The CDR3 runs from the conserved cysteine through the conserved F or W. The D gene is left open where the match is weak. For some rows the clone size is stated as once, few or many, or as a class when expanded; others skip it.

cdr3_nt cdr3_aa j_call d_call v_call clone_size
TGCGCCAGCAGCTTGGATAGCGGAGGGTACAATGAGCAGTTCTTC CASSLDSGGYNEQFF TRBJ2-1 . TRBV5-1 .
TGCGCCAGCAGCTTGGAACTTAGCTCCTACGAGCAGTACTTC CASSLELSSYEQYF TRBJ2-7 . TRBV5-1 .
TGTGCCAGCTCACCCGGGACAGGGGGATACGAGCAGTACTTC CASSPGTGGYEQYF TRBJ2-7 TRBD1 TRBV18 .
TGTGCCAGCAGCCACGGACTAGCGGGAAGCACCGGGGAGCTGTTTTTT CASSHGLAGSTGELFF TRBJ2-2 TRBD2 TRBV5-4 once
TGTGCTAGTGGTTTGCTCCCGCCGGGACTAGCGGGAGGATACGAGCAGTACTTC CASGLLPPGLAGGYEQYF TRBJ2-7 TRBD2 TRBV12-5 .
TGTGCCAGCAGTTTGGGTCGGGTAGGCTACACCTTC CASSLGRVGYTF TRBJ1-2 . TRBV28 .
TGCGCCAGCAGCTTGTCGGCTAGCGGGAGACTCAGGGAGACCCAGTACTTC CASSLSASGRLRETQYF TRBJ2-5 TRBD2 TRBV5-1 once
TGTGCCAGCAGAACTAGCGGCTCCTACAATGAGCAGTTCTTC CASRTSGSYNEQFF TRBJ2-1 TRBD2 TRBV7-2 .
TGTGCCAGCAGGACGGGTTATGGCTACACCTTC CASRTGYGYTF TRBJ1-2 . TRBV9 .
TGCGCCAGCAGCTTGGCCGGGACTAGCGGCCTCCTTATAGAGACCCAGTACTTC CASSLAGTSGLLIETQYF TRBJ2-5 TRBD2 TRBV5-1 .
TGTGCCAGTAGTATAGACAGGGTGAACACTGAAGCTTTCTTT CASSIDRVNTEAFF TRBJ1-1 . TRBV19 few
TGTGCCAGCAGCTTAGTCCCCCGAGACAGCAATGAGCAGTTCTTC CASSLVPRDSNEQFF TRBJ2-1 . TRBV11-2 .
TGTGCCAGCAGTGGACTAGCGGCGCTCACCGGGGAGCTGTTTTTT CASSGLAALTGELFF TRBJ2-2 TRBD2 TRBV2 .
TGTGCCAGCAGCTTGGCAGCAGGGGACTCCTACGAGCAGTACTTC CASSLAAGDSYEQYF TRBJ2-7 . TRBV5-8 .
TGTGCCAGCAGCTTATCGGGACAGGGGCGGAATGAGCAGTTCTTC CASSLSGQGRNEQFF TRBJ2-1 TRBD1 TRBV11-2 once
TGTGCCAGCAGCGGTGGCCCGGGAGTCCCCTGGAATGAGCAGTTCTTC CASSGGPGVPWNEQFF TRBJ2-1 . TRBV7-3 .
TGTGCCAGCAGCTTTAACGGCGGCACTGAAGCTTTCTTT CASSFNGGTEAFF TRBJ1-1 . TRBV5-4 .
TGTGCCAGCAGTGGTAGGGGGCATCCTCCCGTCTCCTACAATGAGCAGTTCTTC CASSGRGHPPVSYNEQFF TRBJ2-1 TRBD1 TRBV6-1 .
TGCAGCGTTGGAGCGATGGACAAAAACATTCAGTACTTC CSVGAMDKNIQYF TRBJ2-4 . TRBV29-1 .
TGTGCCAGCAGTTACAACCACAGGGACAGCTACGAGCAGTACTTC CASSYNHRDSYEQYF TRBJ2-7 TRBD1 TRBV6-5 .
TGTGCCAGCAGCTTCCTAGCGGGAGGGGGGGCGGCAGATACGCAGTATTTT CASSFLAGGGAADTQYF TRBJ2-3 TRBD2 TRBV7-9 .
TGCGCCAGCAGCTTGGAGCTTGGCACTGAAGCTTTCTTT CASSLELGTEAFF TRBJ1-1 . TRBV5-1 few
TGTGCCAGCAGTGAAGGGGCTAGCGCGAGTAATGAGCAGTTCTTC CASSEGASASNEQFF TRBJ2-1 . TRBV6-4 .
TGTGCCAGCTCACGGACAGAAAACACTGAAGCTTTCTTT CASSRTENTEAFF TRBJ1-1 . TRBV18 .
TGTGCCATCAGTGAATCCGGGACTAGCGGGAGAAAGTCCTACAATGAGCAGTTCTTC CAISESGTSGRKSYNEQFF TRBJ2-1 TRBD2 TRBV10-3 .
TGCGCCAGCAGCAAAGGGGTTACGGCTAATGAAAAACTGTTTTTT CASSKGVTANEKLFF TRBJ1-4 . TRBV5-1 few
TGTGCCAGTAGTATTGCCCTAGCGGGAGGAGCAGATACGCAGTATTTT CASSIALAGGADTQYF TRBJ2-3 TRBD2 TRBV19 .
TGTGCCAGCAGCTTGGGGGTCGGGATCTACGAGCAGTACTTC CASSLGVGIYEQYF TRBJ2-7 . TRBV5-4 once
TGCGCCAGCAGCTTGGACGGGAGTGGTGGGGCCAACGTCCTGACTTTC CASSLDGSGGANVLTF TRBJ2-6 . TRBV5-1 .
TGCGCCAGCAGCCAAGCCCACACAGGGGATTACGAGCAGTACTTC CASSQAHTGDYEQYF TRBJ2-7 TRBD1 TRBV4-1 few
TGTGCCAGCAGCCACTCGACAGGCGGGCTCCAAGAGACCCAGTACTTC CASSHSTGGLQETQYF TRBJ2-5 . TRBV4-2 .
TGTGCCAGCAGCCCACCCCCCAGATGGCCCCAGCATTTT CASSPPPRWPQHF TRBJ1-5 . TRBV5-8 .
TGTGCCAGCAGTTTATACGGTACCCCCTACAATGAGCAGTTCTTC CASSLYGTPYNEQFF TRBJ2-1 . TRBV28 .
TGTGCCAGCACTGTGGGGACAGGGGTCTACGAGCAGTACTTC CASTVGTGVYEQYF TRBJ2-7 TRBD1 TRBV7-2 .
TGTGCCAGCTCACCCGGGCAGGGTAATCAGCCCCAGCATTTT CASSPGQGNQPQHF TRBJ1-5 . TRBV18 .
TGTGCCAGCAGCTTGTGGGACACCATCTACGAGCAGTACTTC CASSLWDTIYEQYF TRBJ2-7 . TRBV5-4 .
TGTGCCAGCAGCGTAGACAGGGGTGGCACCGGGGAGCTGTTTTTT CASSVDRGGTGELFF TRBJ2-2 TRBD1 TRBV7-6 .
TGTGCCAGCCAGGGTTTACCAAACAATGAGCAGTTCTTC CASQGLPNNEQFF TRBJ2-1 . TRBV27 .
TGCGCCAGCAGACCCGGGACAGGCGCCGGGGAGCTGTTTTTT CASRPGTGAGELFF TRBJ2-2 TRBD1 TRBV5-1 once
TGCGCCAGCAGCCCCGGGTGGACTGAAGCTTTCTTT CASSPGWTEAFF TRBJ1-1 . TRBV5-1 few
TGTGCCAGCAGCCAAGAGCGACAGGGGATGTACGAGACCCAGTACTTC CASSQERQGMYETQYF TRBJ2-5 TRBD1 TRBV14 few